Sequencing of this T cell receptor (beta chain) was carried out in a study of CD8 T cells in Susac syndrome. General study points: The CD4+ T cell repertoires in Susac syndrome were not clonally expanded.

With random hexamers, reverse transcription was performed on about 0.5 to 1 ug of RNA. TCRdb called the immunoSEQ multiplex PCR reads again in MiXCR, with one record for every CDR3 protein. The table shows over 150,000 distinct CDR3 sequences, with about 95% occurring only once. As for this clonotype: Its target is not known.

Trimming pared 5 bases from V and 2 bases from J, leaving 12 bases between. This CDR3 has 14 residues. The V gene's germline CDR1 is LNHDA and CDR2 SQIVND (reference sequence). Patients with Susac syndrome showed fulfilment of recently defined diagnostic criteria for definite or probable disease. Sample: CD4+ T cells from PBMCs. The chain is built from TRBV19 and TRBJ1-2, with TRBD1 as a possible D gene (5 bases). The clonotype comes from a human donor with Susac syndrome. The CDR3 region is CASSPGTGNYGYTF. In DNA form, the CDR3 reads TGTGCCAGTAGTCCCGGGACGGGGAACTATGGCTACACCTTC.